This record looks at one TCR beta chain sequence and its context. Antigen specificity is unknown. All patients were mismatch repair deficient, assessed by either PCR or immunohistochemistry. These data originate in a study of PD-1 blockade in mismatch repair-deficient tumors. Overall study context: Patients had around 11 mismatch repair-deficient cancer types, all previously treated and progressing.

Study-wide results and limits: Rapid post-treatment expansion, then contraction, generally preceding radiologic response, marked tumor-resident clones.

Sequencing was performed with immunoSEQ multiplex PCR; in TCRdb, only in-frame clones are kept and a portion is missing. The sample yields some 97,000 clones, 82% seen once. Trimming removed 7 bases from V and 2 bases from J, with 12 bases in between. Looked up from germline, CDR1 is LNHDA and CDR2 is SQIVND (reference sequence). CDR3 size: 13 residues. The chain carries TRBV19 and TRBJ2-7, with no clear D. The origin of this receptor is an adult with mismatch repair-deficient cancer. The sample in question was peripheral blood, obtained approximately 35 weeks after starting pembrolizumab. CDR3 in amino acids: CASKRPDAYEQYF. In DNA form, the CDR3 reads TGTGCCAGTAAGAGACCGGACGCCTACGAGCAGTACTTC.